These 15 T cell receptor beta chains came from one sample sequenced in a study of OX40 agonist ivuxolimab in advanced cancers. TCRdb's copy holds only in-frame clones and misses some; the assay was immunoSEQ multiplex PCR. This table holds tens of thousands of clones, about 85% found once. The sequences come from CD4+ or CD8+ T cells sorted from blood, collected in a trial of the OX40 agonist ivuxolimab. Receptors originate from an adult with an advanced solid tumor such as melanoma, head and neck, liver or kidney cancer.

CDR3 region: CASSKEGGGYGYTF. The CDR3 bases are TGTGCCAGCAGCAAAGAGGGGGGAGGCTATGGCTACACCTTC. This chain links TRBV21-1 with TRBJ1-2. TRBV21-1 is assigned pseudogene status. The CDR3 sequence is 14 residues long.

The chain recombines TRBV18 with TRBJ1-6, with no clear D. The V gene lost 6 bases and the J gene lost 5 bases, with 2 bases spanning the gap. The CDR3 covers 11 residues. Germline V gives CDR1 KGHSH, CDR2 LQKENI. The CDR3 DNA follows: TGTGCCAGCTCTGATAATTCACCCCTCCACTTT. It yields the protein CASSDNSPLHF.

The chain links TRBV4-3 to TRBJ2-3; 7 bases line up with TRBD1. Trimming took 0 bases from V and 2 from J; bases not matched to a gene: 5. CDR1 is LGHNA, CDR2 YSLEER, per germline. This CDR3 spans 16 amino acids. In nucleotides, the CDR3 is TGCGCCAGCAGCCAAGATCGGGACAGAGCCACAGATACGCAGTATTTT. Protein product: CASSQDRDRATDTQYF.

The chain has TRBV7-2 and TRBJ1-1; possible D gene TRBD1, 5 bases. The V gene lost 5 bases and the J gene lost 4 bases, with 17 bases spanning the gap. Per the germline V gene, CDR1 is SGHTA and CDR2 is FQGNSA. CDR3 length: 15 amino acids. The CDR3 here is CASSPRLGPGTEAFF. The CDR3 bases are TGTGCCAGCAGCCCCAGACTGGGACCCGGCACTGAAGCTTTCTTT.

The J gene is TRBJ1-4, the V gene TRBV5-1; weak D call: TRBD1 (6 bases). Trimming left V 4 bases short and J 8 bases short, with 15 bases between. Looked up from germline, CDR1 is SGHRS and CDR2 is YFSETQ. This CDR3 comprises 14 residues. CDR3 bases: TGCGCCAGCAGCCCCAGGGGAGTTGGCGAAAAACTGTTTTTT. Amino acids: CASSPRGVGEKLFF. The full variable domain, in which reference TRBV5-1 and TRBJ1-4 provide the parts outside the CDR3, is KAGVTQTPRYLIKTRGQQVTLSCSPISGHRSVSWYQQTPGQGLQFLFEYFSETQRNKGNFPGRFSGRQFSNSRSEMNVSTLELGDSALYLCASSPRGVGEKLFFGSGTQLSVL.

The rearrangement uses TRBV10-3 and TRBJ2-3, with D uncertain. The germline V and J ends were trimmed by 11 bases and 6 bases, with 15 bases remaining between them. Germline loops: CDR1 ENHRY, CDR2 SYGVKD. The length of the CDR3 is 12 residues. The CDR3 nucleotides are TGTGCCGCGACTGGGGTGGAGGATACGCAGTATTTT. Its protein is CAATGVEDTQYF.

This clone was counted only a few times. The chain links TRBV9 to TRBJ2-7, with D perhaps matching TRBD2 (6 bases). The ends were cut back, 0 bases at V and 9 bases at J, with 19 bases in the middle. This CDR3 comprises 15 residues. Germline CDR1 SGDLS, CDR2 YYNGEE. Here the CDR3 DNA reads TGTGCCAGCAGCGTAGATCGCGTCGGAGGCGGGGCGCAGTACTTC. Its protein product is CASSVDRVGGGAQYF.

The chain couples TRBV6-6 to TRBJ2-1; 13 bases map to TRBD2. Germline V gives CDR1 MNHNY, CDR2 SVGAGI (reference sequence). V lost 5 bases and J lost 8; bases outside the gene matches: 6. CDR3 length: 15 amino acids. CDR3 residues: CASSSPGLAGDEQFF. CDR3 coding DNA: TGTGCCAGCAGTAGCCCCGGACTAGCGGGAGATGAGCAGTTCTTC.

The chain employs TRBV7-2 and TRBJ2-7; 7 nucleotides align to TRBD2. The CDR3 runs 14 residues. Germline V gene sequence: CDR1 SGHTA, CDR2 FQGNSA. The V and J ends lost 1 base and 7 bases, in that order; junction bases with no gene match: 7. In nucleotides, the CDR3 is TGTGCCAGCAGCTTAGGGGGAGGGGAGCGGGAGCAGTACTTC. It specifies CASSLGGGEREQYF.

The V call is TRBV5-1, the J call TRBJ1-5, with 9 nucleotides matching TRBD1. The germline gives CDR1 SGHRS, CDR2 YFSETQ. V was pared by 10 bases and J by 2 bases, with 10 bases of the junction left unmatched. CDR3 size: 15 residues. The CDR3: CAVLPRQGGNQPQHF. In DNA form, the CDR3 reads TGCGCCGTATTACCCAGACAGGGGGGCAATCAGCCCCAGCATTTT.

The chain carries TRBV7-2 and TRBJ1-1, with a possible D match to TRBD1 (5 bases). The germline V and J ends were trimmed by 5 bases and 3 bases, with 16 bases remaining between them. CDR3 size: 15 residues. The germline V gene encodes CDR1 SGHTA and CDR2 FQGNSA. In DNA form, the CDR3 reads TGTGCCAGCAGCCTCAGGAGTGGGGGTTACACTGAAGCTTTCTTT. It is translated as CASSLRSGGYTEAFF.

The chain links TRBV7-2 to TRBJ2-1; the match to TRBD1 covers 7 bases. J lost 10 bases, V lost 4 bases, and 4 bases had no gene match. The CDR3 sequence is 12 residues long. Per the germline V gene, CDR1 is SGHTA and CDR2 is FQGNSA. This CDR3 reads CASSSDREEQFF. The CDR3 bases are TGTGCCAGCAGCTCCGACAGGGAGGAGCAGTTCTTC. Full variable domain (remainder filled in from reference TRBV7-2 and TRBJ2-1): GAGVSQSPSNKVTEKGKDVELRCDPISGHTALYWYRQSLGQGLEFLIYFQGNSAPDKSGLPSDRFSAERTGGSVSTLTIQRTQQEDSAVYLCASSSDREEQFFGPGTRLTVL.

The chain combines TRBV5-1 with TRBJ2-3; a weak D match, TRBD1 (5 bases). From germline, CDR1 is SGHRS and CDR2 YFSETQ. V dropped 0 bases and J dropped 4 bases, with 15 bases sitting between them. The CDR3 has 16 residues. The CDR3: CASSLDVGQGADTQYF. In DNA form, the CDR3 reads TGCGCCAGCAGCTTGGACGTGGGGCAGGGTGCAGATACGCAGTATTTT.

The chain couples TRBV29-1 to TRBJ1-4; no reliable D call. V gave up 4 bases and J gave up 4 bases, with 7 bases separating them. The CDR3 is made up of 12 amino acids. The germline CDR1 and CDR2 sequences are SQVTM and ANQGSEA. CDR3 coding DNA: TGCAGCGTTGCACAGTTTAATGAAAAACTGTTTTTT. This gives the protein CSVAQFNEKLFF.

This clone was picked up a small number of times. The chain has TRBV6-5 and TRBJ2-7; possibly TRBD2 for D (6 bases). The CDR3 contains 13 residues. CDR1 is MNHEY, CDR2 SVGAGI, per germline. With 5 bases removed from V and 6 bases from J, the gap between germline ends came to 14 bases. The CDR3 coding sequence is TGTGCCAGCAGTGAAGTTCGGGGGACCGAGCAGTACTTC. It yields the protein CASSEVRGTEQYF.